This T cell receptor beta chain was recovered during a study of breast tumors, draining lymph nodes, adjacent tissues. Study findings and constraints: Tumors had less TCR diversity than lymph nodes, more than nontumor tissue.

Samples came from axillary lymph nodes draining the breast cancer. TCRdb reanalysed the multiplex PCR reads using MiXCR and keeps one entry per CDR3 protein. The top ten clones hold around 8.1% of a sample with tens of thousands of distinct CDR3 sequences, around 28% of them seen once. The CDR3 covers 14 residues. CDR1 is SGDLS, CDR2 YYNGEE, per germline. In its sample, this clonotype was seen once. Its antigen is as yet unknown. Its ends do not fully match the called genes, so a read error is possible. This receptor was identified in a female donor with breast cancer. Some clones in this sample may be carry-over from other donors' samples. The chain is built from TRBV9 and TRBJ2-4; D might be TRBD1 (6 bases). Specimen: axillary lymph node tissue. As DNA, the CDR3 is TGTGCCAGCAGCCCCAGGGGAACCAAAAACATTCAGTCCTTC. This sequence encodes CASSPRGTKNIQSF.